This passage covers 14 T cell receptor beta chains from one sample sequenced in a study of cytomegalovirus exposure and HLA in healthy donors. The PCR ran on 60 Vbeta and 13 Jbeta primers. The protocol was immunoSEQ multiplex PCR, while the TCRdb copy is restricted to in-frame clones and leaves out a portion. Among about 150,000 clones listed, roughly 66% were seen once. Source material: PBMCs. The receptors shown here come from a woman aged 18-29 years in good health and CMV-seronegative.

In this sample, this clone turned up a few times. This chain connects TRBV30 to TRBJ2-3; D gene uncertain. This CDR3 spans 14 amino acids. Germline values: CDR1 GTSNPN, CDR2 SVGIG (reference sequence). Trimming took 2 bases from V and 2 from J, leaving 11 bases between them. CDR3: CAWSFLAATDTQYF. The DNA for the CDR3 is TGTGCCTGGAGTTTTTTGGCTGCCACAGATACGCAGTATTTT.

The V gene is TRBV4-3, the J gene TRBJ2-3, with 10 nucleotides matching TRBD2. Trimming removed 6 bases from V and 2 bases from J; junction bases left unmatched: 2. Germline V gives CDR1 LGHNA, CDR2 YSLEER. CDR3 length equals 14 residues. For the CDR3, the DNA is TGCGCCAGCAGTAGCGGGAGGATCACAGATACGCAGTATTTT. Protein sequence: CASSSGRITDTQYF.

This clone was found a few times. V gene TRBV6-1 combines with J gene TRBJ1-2, with D perhaps TRBD1 (6 bases). The ends were cut back, 1 base at V and 4 bases at J, with 16 bases in the middle. This CDR3 comprises 16 residues. The germline V gene has CDR1 MNHNS and CDR2 SASEGT. The CDR3 loop is CASSEGGHQKIYGYTF. DNA of the CDR3: TGTGCCAGCAGTGAAGGGGGACACCAAAAAATCTATGGCTACACCTTC.

In its sample, this clone was seen a few times. The genes are TRBV21-1 and TRBJ2-7; TRBD2 is the table's D call and was not checked against the DNA. TRBV21-1 is designated a pseudogene. The CDR3 spans 15 residues. CDR3 DNA sequence: TGTGCCAGCAGCAAAGTGGGGAAGCGGAGGAACGAGCAGTACGTC. Translating it yields CASSKVGKRRNEQYV.

This clone was recorded a few times. V usage is TRBV4-2 and J usage is TRBJ1-5; a possible D gene is TRBD1 (5 bases). V was pared by 0 bases and J by 5 bases, with 23 bases between. CDR1 and CDR2 from the germline V gene are LGHNA and YNFKEQ. There are 19 residues in the CDR3. In nucleotides, the CDR3 is TGTGCCAGCAGCCAAGAAGTCGGCAGCATAGGGGTTTCATATCAGCCCCAGCATTTT. It encodes CASSQEVGSIGVSYQPQHF.

J is TRBJ1-1 and V is TRBV28, with 7 bases fitting TRBD1. This CDR3 has 15 residues. Germline CDR1 MDHEN, CDR2 SYDVKM. The V segment lost 3 bases and the J segment 1 base; nucleotides outside the gene matches: 5. CDR3: CASSFDREANTEAFF. The DNA for the CDR3 is TGTGCCAGCAGTTTTGACAGGGAGGCGAACACTGAAGCTTTCTTT.

This chain joins TRBV18 and TRBJ2-1, with 10 bases fitting TRBD2. The CDR3 contains 15 residues. The germline V gene encodes CDR1 KGHSH and CDR2 LQKENI. The junction had 2 bases not matched to a gene; V was cut back by 0 bases and J by 6 bases. The CDR3 nucleotides read TGTGCCAGCTCACCACCTCGACTAGCGGGCAATGAGCAGTTCTTC. Amino acids: CASSPPRLAGNEQFF. The full variable domain, rest sourced from reference TRBV18 and TRBJ2-1, is NAGVMQNPRHLVRRRGQEARLRCSPMKGHSHVYWYRQLPEEGLKFMVYLQKENIIDESGMPKERFSAEFPKEGPSILRIQQVVRGDSAAYFCASSPPRLAGNEQFFGPGTRLTVL.

In DNA form, the CDR3 reads TGTGCCAGCAGCGGGGGGCATTGGGATGAGCAGTTCTTC. Translated: CASSGGHWDEQFF. V gene TRBV9 combines with J gene TRBJ2-1; perhaps TRBD1 as D (6 bases). The CDR3 is 13 amino acids. Germline V CDR1 and CDR2: SGDLS, YYNGEE. Trimming removed 3 bases at V and 8 bases at J, with 12 bases between. Variable domain in full (rest from reference TRBV9 and TRBJ2-1): DSGVTQTPKHLITATGQRVTLRCSPRSGDLSVYWYQQSLDQGLQFLIQYYNGEERAKGNILERFSAQQFPDLHSELNLSSLELGDSALYFCASSGGHWDEQFFGPGTRLTVL.

The chain joins TRBV29-1 to TRBJ2-7, with D possibly TRBD1 on 6 matching bases. The CDR3 has 14 residues. Germline V CDR1 and CDR2: SQVTM, ANQGSEA. Trimming took 4 bases from V and 5 from J, leaving 18 bases between them. CDR3 protein: CSVAEDRKVNEQYF. The CDR3, as DNA: TGCAGCGTTGCGGAAGACAGGAAGGTCAACGAGCAGTACTTC.

In its sample, this clone was seen a few times. The gene calls are TRBV7-2 and TRBJ2-7; TRBD1 agrees at 9 bases. Unmatched junction bases numbered 1, after V lost 3 bases and J lost 1 base. CDR3 size: 14 residues. The germline V gene has CDR1 SGHTA and CDR2 FQGNSA. Here the CDR3 reads CASSLGTGSYEQYF. In DNA, the CDR3 is TGTGCCAGCAGCTTGGGGACAGGGTCCTACGAGCAGTACTTC.

Only a few counts were recorded for this clone. At one boundary the junction diverges from the germline segment, which might be a read error. This chain connects TRBV7-8 to TRBJ2-4; 12 nucleotides match TRBD2. This CDR3 is 16 amino acids long. Germline lookup yields CDR1 SGHVS and CDR2 FQNEAQ. The CDR3 here is CASSLGTSGIKNSQYF. The CDR3 coding sequence is TGTGCCAGCAGCTTAGGGACTAGCGGGATCAAAAACAGTCAGTACTTC.

The rearrangement joins TRBV28 to TRBJ1-2; D gene ambiguous. V was cut by 1 base and J by 4 bases, with 7 bases left in between. From germline, CDR1 is MDHEN and CDR2 SYDVKM. CDR3 length: 13 amino acids. CDR3 loop: CASSLFSGYGYTF. The CDR3 DNA reads as TGTGCCAGCAGTTTATTCTCGGGCTATGGCTACACCTTC.

This clone was detected once. The genes are TRBV6-4 and TRBJ2-1, with D unclear. The V gene's germline CDR1 is MRHNA and CDR2 SNTAGT. V gave up 3 bases and J gave up 6 bases, with 15 bases separating them. The CDR3 runs to 15 residues. CDR3 coding DNA: TGTGCCAGCAGTGAGGTGGCCACCCCTGCCAATGAGCAGTTCTTC. It yields the protein CASSEVATPANEQFF.

The chain employs TRBV18 and TRBJ1-2; D might be TRBD1 (5 bases). Germline V gives CDR1 KGHSH, CDR2 LQKENI. V was pared by 2 bases and J by 4 bases, with 11 bases between. This CDR3 is built from 14 residues. The CDR3 spells CASSPDGQLYGYTF. The CDR3 nucleotides read TGTGCCAGCTCACCAGATGGACAACTCTATGGCTACACCTTC. The variable domain in full, with the rest retrieved from reference TRBV18 and TRBJ1-2, is NAGVMQNPRHLVRRRGQEARLRCSPMKGHSHVYWYRQLPEEGLKFMVYLQKENIIDESGMPKERFSAEFPKEGPSILRIQQVVRGDSAAYFCASSPDGQLYGYTFGSGTRLTVV.